The following is a T cell receptor beta chain sequence with its context. There is no known antigen for this receptor. No clone much larger than this one lies a single base away; base qualities are absent. This sample is part of a study of blood T cell repertoires in COVID-19 (dated by TCRdb to about 2020). Looking at the study overall: Collaborator samples came from the United States, Italy and Spain and covered acute and convalescent phases of COVID-19. Subjects who had been exposed to COVID-19, were actively infected with it, or had recovered from it provided the deeply sampled blood TCRbeta repertoires that made up the dataset. The repertoires were made available in a free public database intended to serve as a resource for research on the immune response to SARS-CoV-2. The prospective study material was composed of cDNA or gDNA derived from T cells, B-cell-depleted T cells, or PBMCs. The sample metadata nearly always contained a de-identified subject ID, COVID-19 status, age in years and sex. Where available, HLA class I and class II types were obtained from metadata supplied by the sample provider rather than from assay-based typing. Samples came from the ongoing ImmuneRACE study (first 160 participants) plus 1,254 subjects from 6 global collaborators. Beyond this particular receptor, the publication reports: How much clinical and demographic metadata was included differed by source and by participant, and the metadata was provided uncurated.

Enrolling through a virtual design, the prospective study's participants ranged in age from roughly 18 to 95 years and lived across roughly 24 United States geographic areas. In the prospective study, participants were assigned to cohorts based on the clinical history participants reported in a screening survey and a study questionnaire. Recovered participants in ImmuneRACE Cohort 3 were defined as having two consecutive negative NP/OP PCR tests, clearance from a healthcare professional, or resolution of symptoms. In the prospective study, mobile phlebotomists collected whole blood, serum and a nasopharyngeal or oropharyngeal swab from each participant. Prospective study participants could optionally give additional blood draws and questionnaires over an approximately 2-month period. Blood samples from the prospective study were shipped frozen or at room temperature prior to DNA extraction. The immunoSEQ Assay, a bias-controlled multiplex PCR, was used to amplify TCRbeta CDR3 regions from genomic DNA. In the original analysis: The number of nucleated cells in each sample was estimated from the amplification of reference gene primers within the assay. To quantify the absolute abundance of each unique TCRbeta CDR3 rearrangement, sequence reads were collapsed and filtered. Productive Simpson clonality was computed per sample as the square root of Simpson's diversity index over productive rearrangements. TCRdb took this table from immuneACCESS and kept in-frame rearrangements with V and J called. Such tables lack part of the clones; where checked against another copy, unresolved V genes explain under half of the gap, and the rest is unexplained. V, J and clone size reflect that table, while D and trimming were determined from the DNA. The sample records over 150,000 clones, 87% of which are singletons. The biggest ten clones account for approximately 2.2% of the sample.

The junction shows trimming of 2 bases on V and 4 bases on J, plus 11 bases between the germline ends. The CDR1 and CDR2 encoded by the germline V gene (reference sequence) are SEHNR and FQNEAQ. The CDR3 measures 14 amino acids from cysteine to phenylalanine. Kept here is only the CDR3 DNA, which spans 42 bases and is read in frame from base 1. Sequencing was performed on PBMCs or T cells enriched from blood (not recorded which). The sequence was collected from a woman in her twenties or thirties who had recovered from COVID-19. The chain couples TRBV7-9 to TRBJ1-2, with TRBD1 tentatively as D gene (6 bases match). The CDR3 reads as follows: CASSLTPGAYGYTF. DNA sequence: TGTGCCAGCAGCTTAACGCCAGGGGCCTATGGCTACACCTTC.